These 20 T cell receptor beta chains originate from one sample sequenced in a study of type 1 and type 2 diabetes patients. Genomic DNA was the PCR template. The TCR beta CDR3 region was amplified using 30 forward and 13 reverse primers. TCRdb passed the multiplex PCR reads through MiXCR, listing each CDR3 protein once. The table records more than 250,000 distinct CDR3 sequences, more than 45% of them present only once. Material: peripheral blood mononuclear cells (PBMCs). Receptors originate from a man aged 18 to 29 with type 2 diabetes.

The gene calls are TRBV20-1 and TRBJ2-2; D unclear. CDR3 length: 14 residues. V dropped 0 bases and J dropped 2 bases, with 7 bases sitting between them. Germline assignment: CDR1 DFQATT and CDR2 SNEGSKA (reference sequence). CDR3 sequence (DNA): TGCAGTGCTAGAGAAGGATTAAACACCGGGGAGCTGTTTTTT. Its protein product is CSAREGLNTGELFF.

With regard to this clonotype: The junction departs from germline at one end; a sequencing error may be responsible. The chain has TRBV27 and TRBJ2-5, with 11 nucleotides matching TRBD2. Germline CDR1 reads MNHEY; CDR2 reads SMNVEV (reference sequence). The CDR3 is 16 amino acids. CDR3 amino acids: CASRTGLADDQEAQYF. The CDR3 coding sequence is TGTGCCAGCAGAACGGGACTAGCGGACGACCAAGAGGCCCAGTACTTC.

The chain couples TRBV5-4 to TRBJ2-1; D is unclear. Trimming shortened V by 0 bases and J by 0 bases, and 7 bases separated the two germline ends. Germline CDR1 is SGHNT and CDR2 is YYREEE (reference sequence). CDR3 length equals 15 residues. The CDR3 nucleotides are TGTGCCAGCAGCTTGGATCTGAGCTCCTACAATGAGCAGTTCTTC. It is translated as CASSLDLSSYNEQFF.

The chain employs TRBV4-3 and TRBJ2-7; 9 nucleotides align to TRBD1. Per germline, CDR1 LGHNA and CDR2 YSLEER. V lost 1 base, J lost 5 bases, and 6 bases stayed unmatched. This CDR3 comprises 15 residues. In DNA form, the CDR3 reads TGCGCCAGCAGCCAAGCACAGGGGGCGTGGAACGAGCAGTACTTC. It encodes CASSQAQGAWNEQYF.

A note on this clonotype: Being one base from a much bigger clone, this may be a read error. The J gene is TRBJ1-1, the V gene TRBV2, with D perhaps matching TRBD1 (5 bases). The V end was cut by 6 bases, the J end by 4 bases, with 12 bases between. CDR3 length: 13 amino acids. The germline gives CDR1 SNHLY, CDR2 FYNNEI. CDR3: CASSREGITEAFF. Here the CDR3 DNA reads TGTGCCAGCAGCAGGGAGGGGATCACTGAAGCTTTCTTT.

V gene TRBV2 combines with J gene TRBJ2-3, with D perhaps TRBD2 (5 bases). V was cut by 8 bases and J by 0 bases, with 15 bases left in between. Germline lookup yields CDR1 SNHLY and CDR2 FYNNEI. The CDR3 has 15 amino acids. The CDR3 DNA reads TGTGCCAGCGTATCCAGCGGCCAAAGCACAGATACGCAGTATTTT. This encodes CASVSSGQSTDTQYF.

The chain links TRBV30 to TRBJ2-7; 7 positions agree with TRBD1. Germline trimming cut 2 bases from V and 5 bases from J; bases unmatched to any gene: 9. The CDR3 has 14 amino acids. The V gene's germline CDR1 is GTSNPN and CDR2 SVGIG (reference sequence). The CDR3 coding sequence is TGTGCCTGGAGTAGGGAGACAGGGCAACACGAGCAGTACTTC. Encoded protein: CAWSRETGQHEQYF.

This clonotype was observed a few times. The rearrangement links TRBV7-2 to TRBJ2-7, with TRBD2 matching over 8 bases. The CDR3 spans 15 residues. Germline CDR1 reads SGHTA; CDR2 reads FQGNSA. The V gene end was trimmed by 4 bases and the J gene end by 3 bases; junction bases not matched to a gene: 8. The CDR3 sequence: CASSSISGMGYEQYF. DNA of the CDR3: TGTGCCAGCAGCTCTATTAGCGGGATGGGCTACGAGCAGTACTTC.

Concerning this clonotype itself: The junction and the germline gene differ at one end; a read error may be behind it. CDR3 DNA: TGTGCCAGCACCCTATGGGGGGGCAGGGTGGCGAACGCTGAAGCTTTCTTT. It yields the protein CASTLWGGRVANAEAFF. J is TRBJ1-1 and V is TRBV7-9, with a possible D match to TRBD1 (6 bases). This CDR3 contains 17 residues. Germline assignment: CDR1 SEHNR and CDR2 FQNEAQ (reference sequence).

The chain employs TRBV19 and TRBJ1-4, with TRBD1 matching 7 bases. The CDR3 runs to 14 residues. CDR1 LNHDA and CDR2 SQIVND come from the germline V gene (reference sequence). The junction had 8 bases not matched to a gene; V was cut back by 5 bases and J by 8 bases. CDR3 protein: CASSSRDSSEKLFF. The CDR3 DNA reads TGTGCCAGTAGTTCCCGGGACAGTTCCGAAAAACTGTTTTTT.

The chain's CDR3 is CSARDLVRRQGATEAFF. For the CDR3, the DNA is TGCAGTGCTAGAGATTTGGTTAGGAGGCAGGGGGCCACTGAAGCTTTCTTT. The rearrangement joins TRBV20-1 to TRBJ1-1, with 8 bases that match TRBD1. This CDR3 has 17 residues. Germline V gives CDR1 DFQATT, CDR2 SNEGSKA (reference sequence). V shed 0 bases, J shed 4 bases, and the junction held 13 bases outside the gene matches.

The chain combines TRBV6-1 with TRBJ1-1; no reliable D call. Trimming cost V 5 bases and J 0 bases, with 16 bases left between them. This CDR3 contains 16 residues. Germline V gives CDR1 MNHNS, CDR2 SASEGT. The CDR3 protein is CASSYGEDRMNTEAFF. DNA for the CDR3: TGTGCCAGCAGTTATGGTGAGGACCGCATGAACACTGAAGCTTTCTTT.

A few counts support this clonotype. The V call is TRBV5-1, the J call TRBJ2-7, with 7 bases lining up with TRBD1. Germline CDR1 reads SGHRS; CDR2 reads YFSETQ. Losses at the gene ends were 0 bases for V and 7 bases for J; bases not matched to a gene: 4. The CDR3 is 13 residues long. The chain's CDR3 is CASSLATGLEQYF. The CDR3 DNA follows: TGCGCCAGCAGCTTGGCGACAGGGCTTGAGCAGTACTTC.

This clonotype was observed many times. The chain employs TRBV14 and TRBJ2-7; the D gene is possibly TRBD2 (5 bases). The CDR3 contains 13 residues. Germline V lookup: CDR1 SGHDN, CDR2 FVKESK. Trimming shortened V by 4 bases and J by 2 bases, and 9 bases separated the two germline ends. The DNA of the CDR3 is TGTGCCAGCAGCCCCTCCGGGACCTACGAGCAGTACTTC. Its protein is CASSPSGTYEQYF.

There are many counts of this clonotype. The chain employs TRBV7-2 and TRBJ1-1; D gene ambiguous. Germline V gene sequence: CDR1 SGHTA, CDR2 FQGNSA. The length of the CDR3 is 13 residues. V was cut by 0 bases and J by 5 bases, with 7 bases left in between. CDR3 sequence reads: CASSLAMGTEAFF. The CDR3 nucleotides read TGTGCCAGCAGCTTAGCGATGGGGACTGAAGCTTTCTTT. Looking up the rest from reference TRBV7-2 and TRBJ1-1 gives the full variable domain: GAGVSQSPSNKVTEKGKDVELRCDPISGHTALYWYRQSLGQGLEFLIYFQGNSAPDKSGLPSDRFSAERTGGSVSTLTIQRTQQEDSAVYLCASSLAMGTEAFFGQGTRLTVV.

The V gene is TRBV13, the J gene TRBJ1-2, with 9 bases identical to TRBD1. This CDR3 spans 15 amino acids. CDR1 is PRHDT, CDR2 FYEKMQ, per germline (reference sequence). Trimming removed 3 bases from V and 4 bases from J; junction bases left unmatched: 6. The CDR3, as DNA: TGTGCCAGCAGCTTCAACCGGGACAGGGCCTATGGCTACACCTTC. It yields the protein CASSFNRDRAYGYTF.

This clonotype was seen a few times. The V gene is TRBV6-2 or TRBV6-3, the J gene TRBJ2-5; possibly TRBD1 or TRBD2 for D (5 bases each). Trimming took off 2 bases at V and 5 bases at J, with 12 bases between the two ends. The germline CDR1 and CDR2 sequences are MNHEY and SVGEGT. The CDR3 contains 14 residues. The CDR3 DNA sequence: TGTGCCAGCAGTTACCCACCGTGGGGGGAGACCCAGTACTTC. It codes for CASSYPPWGETQYF.

CDR3 sequence (DNA): TGCGCCAGCAGCAGCGGGCTTTCTGACAATGAGCAGTTCTTC. It yields the protein CASSSGLSDNEQFF. J is TRBJ2-1 and V is TRBV5-1; tentative D call: TRBD2 (6 bases). The CDR3 covers 14 residues. CDR1 is SGHRS, CDR2 YFSETQ, per germline. V lost 4 bases, J lost 5 bases, and 13 bases lay in between. Supplemented by reference TRBV5-1 and TRBJ2-1, the full variable domain reads KAGVTQTPRYLIKTRGQQVTLSCSPISGHRSVSWYQQTPGQGLQFLFEYFSETQRNKGNFPGRFSGRQFSNSRSEMNVSTLELGDSALYLCASSSGLSDNEQFFGPGTRLTVL.

The rearrangement links TRBV19 to TRBJ1-3, with D possibly TRBD1 on 6 matching bases. Germline CDR1 is LNHDA and CDR2 is SQIVND (reference sequence). Trimming left V 10 bases short and J 0 bases short, with 13 bases between. This CDR3 spans 14 amino acids. The CDR3 DNA is TGTGCCACCGGACAGCCGTACTCTGGAAACACCATATATTTT. This codes for CATGQPYSGNTIYF.

V is TRBV5-1 and J is TRBJ1-6; possible D gene TRBD1, 5 bases. The CDR3 consists of 16 residues. Between the trimmed V and J ends, which lost 7 bases and 5 bases, there was a span of 19 bases. CDR1 is SGHRS, CDR2 YFSETQ, per germline. The CDR3 coding sequence is TGCGCCAGCCGACCCCAGAGGGGTCTGGATAATTCACCCCTCCACTTT. This translates into CASRPQRGLDNSPLHF. The full variable domain, its missing parts supplied by reference TRBV5-1 and TRBJ1-6, is KAGVTQTPRYLIKTRGQQVTLSCSPISGHRSVSWYQQTPGQGLQFLFEYFSETQRNKGNFPGRFSGRQFSNSRSEMNVSTLELGDSALYLCASRPQRGLDNSPLHFGNGTRLTVT.